This T cell receptor beta chain was sequenced during a study of blood T cells in healthy people across ages. Study outcomes and limitations: Diversity was higher, and naive CD4+ cells more numerous, in long-lived donors than in aged donors.

Combining a sample-barcoded 5' primer with a J-beta primer mix, a second PCR ran for roughly 7 to 12 cycles. Every individual sample yielded 2.5 million or more paired-end reads (each containing CDR3). Using its own MiXCR run on the 5' RACE reads, TCRdb lists one record per CDR3 protein. The table shows about 810,000 distinct CDR3 sequences, with under 40% occurring only once. This clonotype was detected a few times. What it binds is not known. The CDR3 runs 16 residues. V was pared by 0 bases and J by 0 bases, with 8 bases between. Germline assignment: CDR1 SEHNR and CDR2 FQNEAQ (reference sequence). The sequence derives from a man between 18 and 29 years old in good health. Material: blood. The genes are TRBV7-9 and TRBJ1-4, with D unresolved. This chain's CDR3 is CASSLAPQSTNEKLFF. The CDR3 region has the DNA TGTGCCAGCAGCTTAGCGCCTCAATCAACTAATGAAAAACTGTTTTTT.